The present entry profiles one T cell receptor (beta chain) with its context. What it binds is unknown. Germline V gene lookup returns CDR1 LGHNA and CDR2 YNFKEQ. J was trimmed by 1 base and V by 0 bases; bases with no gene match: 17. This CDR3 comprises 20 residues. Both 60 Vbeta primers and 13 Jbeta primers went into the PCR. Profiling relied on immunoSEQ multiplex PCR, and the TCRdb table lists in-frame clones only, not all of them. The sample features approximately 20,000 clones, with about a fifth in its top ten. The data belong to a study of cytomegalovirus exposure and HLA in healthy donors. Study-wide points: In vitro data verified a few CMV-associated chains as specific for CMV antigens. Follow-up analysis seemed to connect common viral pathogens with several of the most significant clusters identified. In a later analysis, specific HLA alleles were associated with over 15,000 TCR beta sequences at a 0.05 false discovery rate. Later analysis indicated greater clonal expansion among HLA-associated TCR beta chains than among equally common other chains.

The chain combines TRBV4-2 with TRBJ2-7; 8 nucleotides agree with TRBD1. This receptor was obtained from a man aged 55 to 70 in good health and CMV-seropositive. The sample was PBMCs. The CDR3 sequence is CASSQDLGTGSSLSSYEQYF. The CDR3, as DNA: TGTGCCAGCAGCCAAGATCTAGGGACAGGTTCCTCCCTGTCGTCCTACGAGCAGTACTTC.